Following are 22 T cell receptor beta chains from one sample sequenced in a study of vaccination and CD4 T cells after COVID-19. At the Johns Hopkins FTIC core, DNA taken from cultured CD4+ T cells was sequenced by way of the Oncomine TCR Beta short-read assay. In this case, cultured CD4+ T cells provided the extracted genomic DNA. TCRdb redid the calling of the PCR reads with MiXCR, one entry per CDR3 protein. Here the sample spans some 8,000 distinct CDR3 sequences, roughly 30% being singletons. This sample's treatment: approximately 11-day PBMC culture with coronavirus spike peptide pools or control peptides (ViraFEST assay). An unexposed donor provided the CD4+ T cells, which were collected before the COVID-19 pandemic (2011-2018). These receptors lack a known antigen. The sequenced sample was CD4+ T cells from blood, cultured in vitro. The receptors stem from a human donor in good health.

The rearrangement links TRBV27 to TRBJ2-1; D is possibly TRBD2 (6 bases). The CDR3 sequence is 12 residues long. V lost 6 bases, J lost 9 bases, and 12 bases lay in between. CDR1 MNHEY and CDR2 SMNVEV come from the germline V gene (reference sequence). CDR3: CASSRERGEQFF. As DNA, the CDR3 is TGTGCCAGCAGCCGGGAGAGGGGTGAGCAGTTCTTC.

The V gene is TRBV6-5, the J gene TRBJ1-5, with 7 bases matching TRBD1. V lost 4 bases, J lost 3 bases, and 6 bases stayed unmatched. CDR3 length: 15 amino acids. The V gene's germline CDR1 is MNHEY and CDR2 SVGAGI. The CDR3 region is CASSFDRDDNQPQHF. DNA for the CDR3: TGTGCCAGCAGTTTTGACAGGGATGACAATCAGCCCCAGCATTTT.

This clonotype is medium-sized (0.01 to 0.1%). The CDR3 nucleotides read TGCAGTGCTTGGACTAGCGGGCGGTCAGATACGCAGTATTTT. It encodes CSAWTSGRSDTQYF. The chain employs TRBV20-1 and TRBJ2-3; 11 bases fit TRBD2. The CDR3 runs 14 residues. Germline CDR1 and CDR2: DFQATT and SNEGSKA (reference sequence). V lost 5 bases and J lost 4; bases outside the gene matches: 5.

The chain carries TRBV20-1 and TRBJ2-3; weak D call: TRBD2 (6 bases). The germline CDR1 and CDR2 sequences are DFQATT and SNEGSKA (reference sequence). Trimming stripped 1 base from V and 0 bases from J, with 11 bases between. CDR3 length equals 15 residues. CDR3 DNA sequence: TGCAGTGCTAGAGTGGAGGGTTTGAGCACAGATACGCAGTATTTT. Its translation is CSARVEGLSTDTQYF.

The CDR3 reads CASRRSTQNIQYF. The DNA for the CDR3 is TGTGCCAGCAGACGGAGCACCCAAAACATTCAGTACTTC. The chain has TRBV28 and TRBJ2-4, with D uncertain. V shed 6 bases and J shed 5 bases, with 11 bases lying between them. From germline, CDR1 is MDHEN and CDR2 SYDVKM. This CDR3 comprises 13 residues.

This clonotype was counted only a few times. V gene TRBV6-5 combines with J gene TRBJ2-7; D is unclear. Trimming took off 2 bases at V and 6 bases at J, with 8 bases between the two ends. The CDR3 has 12 residues. CDR1 and CDR2 (germline): MNHEY, SVGAGI. The CDR3 loop reads CASSYRLTEQYF. The CDR3 bases are TGTGCCAGCAGTTACAGGCTAACCGAGCAGTACTTC.

The rearrangement joins TRBV11-2 to TRBJ2-3; no clear D. Germline V gives CDR1 SGHAT, CDR2 FQNNGV. V lost 4 bases to trimming and J lost 2 bases, with 13 bases between them. The CDR3 is made up of 15 amino acids. In nucleotides, the CDR3 is TGTGCCAGCAGCTCAGGCGTGGTAACCACAGATACGCAGTATTTT. Translation gives CASSSGVVTTDTQYF. The full variable domain, with the rest looked up from reference TRBV11-2 and TRBJ2-3, is EAGVAQSPRYKIIEKRQSVAFWCNPISGHATLYWYQQILGQGPKLLIQFQNNGVVDDSQLPKDRFSAERLKGVDSTLKIQPAKLEDSAVYLCASSSGVVTTDTQYFGPGTRLTVL.

The V gene is TRBV24-1, the J gene TRBJ2-3; possibly TRBD1 or TRBD2 for D (6 bases each). Looked up from germline, CDR1 is KGHDR and CDR2 is SFDVKD. This CDR3 is built from 17 residues. Trimming removed 1 base at V and 1 base at J, with 14 bases between. The DNA for the CDR3 is TGTGCCACCAGTGATTTTTGGGCGGAGGGGGGCACAGATACGCAGTATTTT. It yields the protein CATSDFWAEGGTDTQYF.

The chain employs TRBV6-1 and TRBJ2-7; D possibly corresponds to TRBD2 (10 bases). The V end lost 6 bases, the J end lost 1 base, and 19 bases lay between the germline ends. CDR3 size: 16 residues. Germline loops: CDR1 MNHNS, CDR2 SASEGT. CDR3 nucleotides: TGTGCCAGCAGGACAGGGGGGACTAGCGTTTCCTACGAGCAGTACTTC. This codes for CASRTGGTSVSYEQYF.

The chain employs TRBV5-1 and TRBJ2-2; D remains unclear. Deletions cut 0 bases from V and 7 bases from J, with 4 bases between. Germline V CDR1 and CDR2: SGHRS, YFSETQ. CDR3 length: 12 residues. The CDR3 spells CASSLEIGELFF. DNA for the CDR3: TGCGCCAGCAGCTTGGAAATCGGGGAGCTGTTTTTT.

This clonotype was seen more than once but under ten times. The gene calls are TRBV20-1 and TRBJ2-7; unclear D gene. The V and J ends lost 6 bases and 3 bases respectively, with 18 bases between them. Germline V gene data show CDR1 as DFQATT and CDR2 as SNEGSKA (reference sequence). The CDR3 has 14 amino acids. The CDR3 nucleotides are TGCAGTGCAAGCCCAGAGGCGCGGTACTACGAGCAGTACTTC. Protein product: CSASPEARYYEQYF.

This clonotype came up once. The chain joins TRBV30 to TRBJ1-2; 8 nucleotides align to TRBD1. The CDR3 is made up of 15 amino acids. After removal of 0 bases from V and 3 bases from J, the junction contained 6 bases not matched to a gene. Germline values: CDR1 GTSNPN, CDR2 SVGIG (reference sequence). In nucleotides, the CDR3 is TGTGCCTGGAGTGTATGGCCAGGGGGCGACTATGGCTACACCTTC. It translates to CAWSVWPGGDYGYTF. Using reference TRBV30 and TRBJ1-2 for the parts outside the CDR3, the full variable domain is SQTIHQWPATLVQPVGSPLSLECTVEGTSNPNLYWYRQAAGRGLQLLFYSVGIGQISSEVPQNLSASRPQDRQFILSSKKLLLSDSGFYLCAWSVWPGGDYGYTFGSGTRLTVV.

This clonotype was seen a few times. This chain uses TRBV28 with TRBJ2-7, with D tentatively TRBD1 (6 bases). Germline V lookup: CDR1 MDHEN, CDR2 SYDVKM. The CDR3 contains 14 residues. Between the trimmed V and J ends, which lost 7 bases and 4 bases, there was a span of 17 bases. Here the CDR3 reads CASKPGTGWYEQYF. CDR3 DNA sequence: TGTGCCAGCAAACCCGGCACAGGGTGGTACGAGCAGTACTTC.

The rearrangement links TRBV10-3 to TRBJ2-1; D call uncertain. The length of the CDR3 is 12 residues. Trimming took off 4 bases at V and 9 bases at J, with 10 bases between the two ends. Germline loops: CDR1 ENHRY, CDR2 SYGVKD. The DNA for the CDR3 is TGTGCCATCAGTGGCAAGAGAAGTGAGCAGTTCTTC. Translated: CAISGKRSEQFF.

V usage is TRBV28 and J usage is TRBJ1-1; D is ambiguous. Germline V CDR1 and CDR2: MDHEN, SYDVKM. This CDR3 has 14 residues. V gave up 3 bases and J gave up 5 bases, with 13 bases separating them. DNA of the CDR3: TGTGCCAGCAGTTTCGGGGTACTGGGAACTGAAGCTTTCTTT. Protein: CASSFGVLGTEAFF. The whole variable domain, filled in from reference TRBV28 and TRBJ1-1, reads DVKVTQSSRYLVKRTGEKVFLECVQDMDHENMFWYRQDPGLGLRLIYFSYDVKMKEKGDIPEGYSVSREKKERFSLILESASTNQTSMYLCASSFGVLGTEAFFGQGTRLTVV.

Regarding this clonotype: The junction departs from germline at one end; a sequencing error may be responsible. The J gene is TRBJ1-2, the V gene TRBV11-3; maybe TRBD1 (5 bases). The CDR3 is 14 amino acids. CDR1 is SGHNT, CDR2 YENEEA, per germline. CDR3 loop: CAKPGPIRDYGHTF. The CDR3 nucleotides are TGTGCCAAACCGGGACCCATTAGGGACTATGGCCACACCTTC.

This clonotype has just a few counts. The CDR3 DNA follows: TGTGCCAGCAGTTACCCTCGGGACTTCTCCTACGAGCAGTACTTC. Translating gives CASSYPRDFSYEQYF. V gene TRBV6-5 combines with J gene TRBJ2-7, with D tentatively TRBD2 (6 bases). This CDR3 has 15 amino acids. Germline V lookup: CDR1 MNHEY, CDR2 SVGAGI. V shed 2 bases and J shed 0 bases, with 11 bases lying between them.

The J gene is TRBJ1-2, the V gene TRBV29-1, with D possibly being TRBD1 (5 bases). Deletions cut 7 bases from V and 8 bases from J, with 20 bases between. The germline V gene has CDR1 SQVTM and CDR2 ANQGSEA. The CDR3 contains 13 residues. The CDR3 loop is CSATRAQGEGYTF. CDR3 coding DNA: TGCAGCGCCACCAGGGCCCAAGGAGAAGGCTACACCTTC.

The chain carries TRBV11-2 and TRBJ2-2; D is perhaps TRBD1 (5 bases). Trimming shortened V by 8 bases and J by 4 bases, and 11 bases separated the two germline ends. Germline V gene lookup returns CDR1 SGHAT and CDR2 FQNNGV. The CDR3 has 13 amino acids. Here the CDR3 reads CASSPRGTGELFF. The CDR3 region has the DNA TGTGCCAGCTCTCCAAGGGGCACCGGGGAGCTGTTTTTT.

The gene calls are TRBV6-5 and TRBJ2-3, with a weak D call TRBD2 (5 bases). The CDR3 covers 15 residues. Germline V gene lookup returns CDR1 MNHEY and CDR2 SVGAGI. Trimming shortened V by 0 bases and J by 0 bases, and 7 bases separated the two germline ends. CDR3 bases: TGTGCCAGCAGTTACTCTGGCGGGAGCACAGATACGCAGTATTTT. This gives the protein CASSYSGGSTDTQYF.

The gene calls are TRBV20-1 and TRBJ1-2, with D possibly being TRBD1 (5 bases). CDR1 is DFQATT, CDR2 SNEGSKA, per germline (reference sequence). This CDR3 spans 11 amino acids. Trimming cost V 7 bases and J 2 bases, with 8 bases left between them. The CDR3 DNA reads TGCAGTGGGCAGGGCAACTATGGCTACACCTTC. Translation: CSGQGNYGYTF.

This clonotype was picked up a small number of times. This chain connects TRBV15 to TRBJ2-3; D remains unclear. The length of the CDR3 is 13 residues. V was cut by 4 bases and J by 2 bases, with 7 bases left in between. Germline CDR1 is LNHNV and CDR2 is YYDKDF (reference sequence). The CDR3 DNA reads TGTGCCACCAGCAAGGTTTACACAGATACGCAGTATTTT. Its protein product is CATSKVYTDTQYF.